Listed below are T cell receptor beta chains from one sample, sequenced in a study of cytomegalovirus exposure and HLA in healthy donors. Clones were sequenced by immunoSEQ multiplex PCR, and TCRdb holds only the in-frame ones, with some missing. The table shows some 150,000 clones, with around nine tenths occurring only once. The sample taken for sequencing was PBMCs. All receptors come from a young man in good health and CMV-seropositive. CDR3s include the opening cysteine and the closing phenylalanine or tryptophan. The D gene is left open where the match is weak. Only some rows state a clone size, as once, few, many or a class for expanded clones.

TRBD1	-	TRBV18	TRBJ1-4	CASSRQGDEKLFF	TGTGCCAGCTCTCGACAGGGAGATGAAAAACTGTTTTTT
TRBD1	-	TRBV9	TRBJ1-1	CASSNRRDSPNLNTEAFF	TGTGCCAGCAGCAACAGGCGGGACAGCCCAAATTTGAACACTGAAGCTTTCTTT
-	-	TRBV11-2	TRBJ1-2	CASSLGGEPAYGYTF	TGTGCCAGCAGCTTGGGGGGGGAGCCCGCCTATGGCTACACCTTC
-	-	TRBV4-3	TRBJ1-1	CASSQGWGGSDAEAFF	TGCGCCAGCAGCCAGGGTTGGGGAGGGTCAGACGCTGAAGCTTTCTTT
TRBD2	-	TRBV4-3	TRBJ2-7	CASSAQREVRYEQYF	TGCGCCAGCAGCGCCCAGCGGGAGGTTCGATACGAGCAGTACTTC
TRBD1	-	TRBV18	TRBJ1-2	CASSSLGGQSTNYGYTF	TGTGCCAGCTCATCACTAGGGGGACAGAGTACTAACTATGGCTACACCTTC
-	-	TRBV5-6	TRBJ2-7	CASSFGTSSYEQYF	TGTGCCAGCAGCTTCGGGACAAGCTCCTACGAGCAGTACTTC
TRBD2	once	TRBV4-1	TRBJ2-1	CASSQEGPLAGGREQFF	TGCGCCAGCAGCCAAGAAGGGCCCCTAGCGGGAGGGAGGGAGCAGTTCTTC
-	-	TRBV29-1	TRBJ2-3	CSVEDLSGSTDTQYF	TGCAGCGTTGAAGATCTTTCAGGTAGCACAGATACGCAGTATTTT
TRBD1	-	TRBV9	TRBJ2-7	CARHRDRVPEQYF	TGTGCCCGCCACCGGGACAGGGTTCCCGAGCAGTACTTC
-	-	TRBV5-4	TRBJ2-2	CASSPRADRVGELFF	TGTGCCAGCAGCCCGAGGGCGGACCGGGTGGGGGAGCTGTTTTTT
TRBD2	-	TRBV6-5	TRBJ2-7	CASSYFPGEGYEQYF	TGTGCCAGCAGTTACTTTCCGGGGGAGGGATACGAGCAGTACTTC
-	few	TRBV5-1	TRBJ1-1	CASSSHPGKNTEAFF	TGCGCCAGCAGCTCCCATCCGGGAAAGAACACTGAAGCTTTCTTT
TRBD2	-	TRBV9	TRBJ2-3	CASSVKSGATDTQYF	TGTGCCAGCAGCGTTAAGAGCGGGGCCACAGATACGCAGTATTTT
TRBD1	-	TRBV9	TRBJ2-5	CASSVDREETQYF	TGTGCCAGCAGCGTGGACAGGGAGGAGACCCAGTACTTC
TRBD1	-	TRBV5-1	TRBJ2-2	CASSWGQGGTGELFF	TGCGCCAGCAGCTGGGGACAGGGGGGCACCGGGGAGCTGTTTTTT
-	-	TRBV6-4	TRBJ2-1	CASSDSSGSYNEQFF	TGTGCCAGCAGTGACTCGAGCGGCTCCTACAATGAGCAGTTCTTC
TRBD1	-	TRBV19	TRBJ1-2	CASSEDRGRYGYTF	TGTGCCAGTAGTGAAGACAGGGGGCGATACGGCTACACCTTC
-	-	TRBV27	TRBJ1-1	CASSWRGMNTEAFF	TGTGCCAGCAGTTGGCGGGGCATGAACACTGAAGCTTTCTTT
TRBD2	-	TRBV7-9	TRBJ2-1	CASSISGSVYNEQFF	TGTGCCAGCAGCATTAGCGGGAGTGTCTACAATGAGCAGTTCTTC
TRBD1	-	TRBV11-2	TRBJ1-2	CASSARQGPRGYTF	TGTGCCAGCAGCGCAAGACAGGGGCCGCGCGGCTACACCTTC
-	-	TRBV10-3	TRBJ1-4	CAIRAGGSNEKLFF	TGTGCCATCAGGGCGGGGGGCTCTAATGAAAAACTGTTTTTT
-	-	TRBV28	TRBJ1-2	CASSLSGYGYTF	TGTGCCAGCAGTTTGTCGGGGTATGGCTACACCTTC
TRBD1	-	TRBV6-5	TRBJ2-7	CASSRQGSYEQYF	TGTGCCAGCAGTAGACAGGGGAGCTACGAGCAGTACTTC
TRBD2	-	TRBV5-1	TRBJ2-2	CASSLGLATNTGELFF	TGCGCCAGCAGCTTGGGACTAGCCACGAACACCGGGGAGCTGTTTTTT
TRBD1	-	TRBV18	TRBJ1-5	CASSPRTGDQPQHF	TGTGCCAGCTCTCCTCGAACAGGGGACCAGCCCCAGCATTTT
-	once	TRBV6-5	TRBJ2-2	CASSYRGPYTGELFF	TGTGCCAGCAGTTACCGAGGGCCTTACACCGGGGAGCTGTTTTTT
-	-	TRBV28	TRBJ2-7	CASSFTYEQYF	TGTGCCAGCAGTTTTACCTACGAGCAGTACTTC
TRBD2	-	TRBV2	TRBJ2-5	CARGTSGAETQYF	TGTGCCAGAGGGACTAGCGGGGCGGAGACCCAGTACTTC
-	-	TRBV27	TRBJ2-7	CASSTGFSYEQYF	TGTGCCAGCAGTACGGGTTTCTCCTACGAGCAGTACTTC
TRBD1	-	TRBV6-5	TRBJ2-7	CASSLVDRGGAEQYF	TGTGCCAGCAGTTTAGTGGACAGGGGAGGTGCCGAGCAGTACTTC
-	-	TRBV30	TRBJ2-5	CAWGGAVEAETQYF	TGTGCCTGGGGAGGGGCGGTTGAGGCAGAGACCCAGTACTTC
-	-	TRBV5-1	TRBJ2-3	CASSSPGVTTDTQYF	TGCGCCAGCAGCTCCCCAGGGGTTACCACAGATACGCAGTATTTT
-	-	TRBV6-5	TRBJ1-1	CASIRGGATEAFF	TGTGCCAGCATCCGGGGGGGAGCCACTGAAGCTTTCTTT
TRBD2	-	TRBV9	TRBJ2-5	CASSVAGTSRETQYF	TGTGCCAGCAGCGTAGCCGGGACTAGTCGGGAGACCCAGTACTTC
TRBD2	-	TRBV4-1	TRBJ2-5	CASSRTSGLLRETQYF	TGCGCCAGCAGCCGGACTAGCGGGCTTCTAAGGGAGACCCAGTACTTC
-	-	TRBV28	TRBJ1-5	CASSVGGRGNQPQHF	TGTGCCAGCAGCGTGGGGGGGCGCGGCAATCAGCCCCAGCATTTT
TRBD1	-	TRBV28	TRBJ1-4	CASSLRPQETGGGKLFF	TGTGCCAGCAGTTTAAGACCCCAGGAGACAGGGGGGGGAAAACTGTTTTTT
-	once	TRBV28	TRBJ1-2	CASSFREQGPNYGYTF	TGTGCCAGCAGTTTCAGGGAGCAGGGGCCCAACTATGGCTACACCTTC
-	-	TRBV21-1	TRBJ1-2	CASSARGHSYGYTF	TGTGCCAGCAGCGCTAGGGGGCATAGCTATGGCTACACCTTC
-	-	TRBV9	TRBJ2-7	CASSPGVAETYEQYF	TGTGCCAGCAGCCCCGGGGTAGCCGAGACCTACGAGCAGTACTTC
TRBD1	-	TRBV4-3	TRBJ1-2	CASSQNFRGRYGYTF	TGCGCCAGCAGCCAAAACTTCAGGGGGCGCTATGGCTACACCTTC
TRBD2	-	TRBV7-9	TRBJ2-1	CASSLNPLAGVFDEQFF	TGTGCCAGCAGCTTGAACCCACTAGCGGGAGTGTTCGATGAGCAGTTCTTC
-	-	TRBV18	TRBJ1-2	CASSPPGGFNYGYTF	TGTGCCAGCTCACCACCTGGGGGCTTTAACTATGGCTACACCTTC
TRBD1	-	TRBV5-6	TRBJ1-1	CASSQVGQGMNTEAFF	TGTGCCAGCAGCCAAGTGGGACAGGGGATGAACACTGAAGCTTTCTTT
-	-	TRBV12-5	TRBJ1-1	CASAEGANTEAFF	TGTGCTAGTGCTGAGGGAGCGAACACTGAAGCTTTCTTT
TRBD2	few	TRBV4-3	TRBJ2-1	CASSQASGRGGNEQFF	TGCGCCAGCAGCCAGGCTAGCGGGAGGGGGGGCAATGAGCAGTTCTTC
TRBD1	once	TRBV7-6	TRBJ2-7	CASSFLTGQGIHEQYF	TGTGCCAGCAGCTTTCTAACTGGACAGGGAATCCACGAGCAGTACTTC
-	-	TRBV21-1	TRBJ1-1	CASSRGVNTEAFF	TGTGCCAGCAGCCGCGGGGTGAACACTGAAGCTTTCTTT
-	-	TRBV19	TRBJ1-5	CASSIGGMSNQPQHF	TGTGCCAGTAGTATCGGGGGAATGAGCAATCAGCCCCAGCATTTT
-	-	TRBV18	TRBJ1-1	CASSPATTMNTEAFF	TGTGCCAGCTCACCCGCGACAACGATGAACACTGAAGCTTTCTTT
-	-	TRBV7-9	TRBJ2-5	CASSSNILAQYF	TGTGCCAGCAGCTCTAACATCCTAGCCCAGTACTTC